The rows below give T cell receptor beta chains drawn from one sample of a study of blood T cell repertoires in COVID-19. TCRdb's copy holds only in-frame clones and misses some; the assay was immunoSEQ multiplex PCR. This repertoire shows nearly 200,000 clones, roughly 86% found once; its top ten account for 5.1%. Sequencing was done on a sample of peripheral blood. These receptors were obtained from a woman aged 70-85 years with active or convalescent COVID-19. Each CDR3 is given with its conserved first and last residue. The D gene is left open where the match is weak. The listing skips clone size in some rows; elsewhere it reads once, few, many or a size class.

V: TRBV19
D: TRBD2
size: .
J: TRBJ2-3
DNA: TGTGCCAGTACCTCAGCGACTAGCGGGAGTGGTGGTTGGTATTTT
CDR3: CASTSATSGSGGWYF

V: TRBV10-3
D: .
size: .
J: TRBJ1-1
DNA: TGTGCCATCAGTGGGGGCAGGGGTGCTTTCTTT
CDR3: CAISGGRGAFF

V: TRBV11-3
D: TRBD2
size: many
J: TRBJ2-3
DNA: TGTGCCAGCAGCTTAAGCGGGAGGGGCGCAGATACGCAGTATTTT
CDR3: CASSLSGRGADTQYF

V: TRBV7-3
D: TRBD1
size: .
J: TRBJ1-2
DNA: TGTGCCAGCAGCTCGAACGCCGGGACAGCTGCTGATGGCTACACCTTC
CDR3: CASSSNAGTAADGYTF

V: TRBV11-2
D: .
size: once
J: TRBJ2-3
DNA: TGTGCCAGCAGCCCGGGTGCGATAGGTTTGGCAGATACGCAGTATTTT
CDR3: CASSPGAIGLADTQYF

V: TRBV3-1/TRBV3-2
D: TRBD2
size: .
J: TRBJ2-1
DNA: TGTGCCAGCAGCGTTAGCGGACTAGTAAACAATGAGCAGTTCTTC
CDR3: CASSVSGLVNNEQFF

V: TRBV5-1
D: .
size: .
J: TRBJ2-1
DNA: TGCGCCAGCAGCGTCGGGACAAATGAGCAGTTCTTC
CDR3: CASSVGTNEQFF

V: TRBV5-1
D: TRBD1
size: once
J: TRBJ1-2
DNA: TGCGCCAGCGGCGGGGACAGCACCTTCTATGGCTACACCTTC
CDR3: CASGGDSTFYGYTF

V: TRBV24-1
D: .
size: .
J: TRBJ1-5
DNA: TGTGCCACCAGTGCCGCAGGGAATCAGCCCCAGCATTTT
CDR3: CATSAAGNQPQHF

V: TRBV5-1
D: TRBD1
size: few
J: TRBJ2-7
DNA: TGCGCCAGCAGCTTGGAGGGACAGGGGACGCGCGAGCAGTACTTC
CDR3: CASSLEGQGTREQYF

V: TRBV3-1/TRBV3-2
D: .
size: .
J: TRBJ2-1
DNA: TGTGCCAGCAGCCAAGTTGGGGGCAAGCATGAGCAGTTCTTC
CDR3: CASSQVGGKHEQFF

V: TRBV3-1/TRBV3-2
D: .
size: once
J: TRBJ2-3
DNA: TGTGCCAGCAGCCAAGTTGGACTTAGCACAGATACGCAGTATTTT
CDR3: CASSQVGLSTDTQYF

V: TRBV3-1/TRBV3-2
D: TRBD1
size: .
J: TRBJ2-5
DNA: TGTGCCAGCAGCCACAGGGGGCAAGAGACCCAGTACTTC
CDR3: CASSHRGQETQYF

V: TRBV5-6
D: .
size: .
J: TRBJ2-1
DNA: TGTGCCAGCAGCTCGGGCGGGCGGGAGCAGTTCTTC
CDR3: CASSSGGREQFF

V: TRBV9
D: TRBD2
size: few
J: TRBJ2-6
DNA: TGTGCCAGCAGCCTAGCGGGGGGGGCCAACGTCCTGACTTTC
CDR3: CASSLAGGANVLTF

V: TRBV4-2
D: .
size: .
J: TRBJ2-2
DNA: TGTGCCAGCAGCCAAGGTAGCGAAGGGTTTAGCACCGGGGAGCTGTTTTTT
CDR3: CASSQGSEGFSTGELFF

V: TRBV20-1
D: .
size: .
J: TRBJ2-5
DNA: TGCAGTGCTAGTCGGGCGGGGGAGACCCAGTACTTC
CDR3: CSASRAGETQYF

V: TRBV5-1
D: .
size: .
J: TRBJ2-5
DNA: TGCGCCAGCACCGGAGGGGGGGGGACCCAGTACTTC
CDR3: CASTGGGGTQYF

V: TRBV27
D: .
size: .
J: TRBJ2-7
DNA: TGTGCCAGCAGTTTGTCCGACAGACCCTACGAGCAGTACTTC
CDR3: CASSLSDRPYEQYF

V: TRBV9
D: TRBD2
size: .
J: TRBJ2-3
DNA: TGTGCCAGCAGCGTAATTACCGGGAGGGGCACAGATACGCAGTATTTT
CDR3: CASSVITGRGTDTQYF

V: TRBV5-5
D: .
size: .
J: TRBJ1-5
DNA: TGTGCCAGCAGCAAGGGACAAAACAATCAGCCCCAGCATTTT
CDR3: CASSKGQNNQPQHF

V: TRBV6-6
D: TRBD2
size: .
J: TRBJ2-7
DNA: TGTGCCAGCAGTTACGCGGGAGGGGATTTAGGCGAGCAGTACTTC
CDR3: CASSYAGGDLGEQYF

V: TRBV3-1/TRBV3-2
D: .
size: .
J: TRBJ2-7
DNA: TGTGCCAGCAGCCAAGGCCCGAGAAACTCCTACGAGCAGTACTTC
CDR3: CASSQGPRNSYEQYF

V: TRBV11-2
D: .
size: .
J: TRBJ2-2
DNA: TGTGCCAGCAGTAGGCGGGGGAACACCGGGGAGCTGTTTTTT
CDR3: CASSRRGNTGELFF

V: TRBV29-1
D: TRBD1
size: .
J: TRBJ2-7
DNA: TGCAGCGTTTCTACAGGGGGTCCCTACGAGCAGTACTTC
CDR3: CSVSTGGPYEQYF

V: TRBV9
D: TRBD2
size: once
J: TRBJ2-5
DNA: TGTGCCAGCAGCCCCCGTCCAGCGGGAGGGCCTGAGACCCAGTACTTC
CDR3: CASSPRPAGGPETQYF

V: TRBV9
D: .
size: .
J: TRBJ1-2
DNA: TGTGCCAGCAGCGGGGGAGGGGATGGCTACACCTTC
CDR3: CASSGGGDGYTF

V: TRBV28
D: TRBD1
size: .
J: TRBJ2-2
DNA: TGTGCCAGCAGTTTGTATTCGGGACAGGGGATCCGCACCGGGGAGCTGTTTTTT
CDR3: CASSLYSGQGIRTGELFF

V: TRBV30
D: TRBD1
size: .
J: TRBJ1-2
DNA: TGTGCCTGGACCAAGAATCTCGGGGACAGGGGGCTTTATGGCTACACCTTC
CDR3: CAWTKNLGDRGLYGYTF

V: TRBV5-4
D: TRBD1
size: .
J: TRBJ2-7
DNA: TGTGCCACGTCGTCCGGGACAGGGAGGAACGAGCAGTACTTC
CDR3: CATSSGTGRNEQYF

V: TRBV11-2
D: TRBD2
size: few
J: TRBJ2-3
DNA: TGTGCCAGCAGCTTGGGACTAGTCAAAAGAACAGATACGCAGTATTTT
CDR3: CASSLGLVKRTDTQYF

V: TRBV3-1/TRBV3-2
D: TRBD1
size: once
J: TRBJ2-2
DNA: TGTGCCAGCAGCCATCCCCACAGGGGTGGGGCCGGGGAGCTGTTTTTT
CDR3: CASSHPHRGGAGELFF

V: TRBV19
D: .
size: .
J: TRBJ2-7
DNA: TGTGCCAGTAGTATACTTCACAGTTTAGCCTACGAGCAGTACTTC
CDR3: CASSILHSLAYEQYF